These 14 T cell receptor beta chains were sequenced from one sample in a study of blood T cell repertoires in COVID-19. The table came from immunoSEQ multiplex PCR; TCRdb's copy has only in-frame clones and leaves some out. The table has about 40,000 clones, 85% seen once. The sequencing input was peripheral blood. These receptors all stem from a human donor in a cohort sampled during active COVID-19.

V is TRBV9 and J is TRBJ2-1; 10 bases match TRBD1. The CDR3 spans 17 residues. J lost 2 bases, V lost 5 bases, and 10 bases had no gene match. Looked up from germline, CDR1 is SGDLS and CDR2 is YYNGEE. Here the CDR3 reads CASSASGTGATYNEQFF. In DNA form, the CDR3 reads TGTGCCAGCAGTGCCAGTGGGACAGGGGCTACCTACAATGAGCAGTTCTTC.

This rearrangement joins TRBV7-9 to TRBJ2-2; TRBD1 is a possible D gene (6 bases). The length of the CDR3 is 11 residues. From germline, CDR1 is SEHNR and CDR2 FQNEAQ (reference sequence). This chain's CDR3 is CLGADTGELFF. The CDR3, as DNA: TGTTTGGGGGCAGACACCGGGGAGCTGTTTTTT.

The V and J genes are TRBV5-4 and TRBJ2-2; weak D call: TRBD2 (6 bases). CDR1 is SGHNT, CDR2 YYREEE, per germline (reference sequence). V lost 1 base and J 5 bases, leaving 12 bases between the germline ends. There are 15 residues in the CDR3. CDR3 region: CASSLRGYNTGELFF. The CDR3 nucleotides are TGTGCCAGCAGCTTGCGGGGGTACAATACCGGGGAGCTGTTTTTT.

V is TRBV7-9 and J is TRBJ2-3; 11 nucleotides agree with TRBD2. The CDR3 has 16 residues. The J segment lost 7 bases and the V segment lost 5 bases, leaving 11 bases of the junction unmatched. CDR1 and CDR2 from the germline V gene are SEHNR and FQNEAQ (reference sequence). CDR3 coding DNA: TGTGCCAGCAGCCCCGCCGGAGTAGCGGGGGGGAATACGCAGTATTTT. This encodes CASSPAGVAGGNTQYF.

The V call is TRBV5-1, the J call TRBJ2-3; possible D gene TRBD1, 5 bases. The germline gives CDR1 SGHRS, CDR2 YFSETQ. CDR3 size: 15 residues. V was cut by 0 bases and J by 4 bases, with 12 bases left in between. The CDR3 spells CASSLEGQGADTQYF. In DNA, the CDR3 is TGCGCCAGCAGCTTGGAAGGACAAGGGGCAGATACGCAGTATTTT.

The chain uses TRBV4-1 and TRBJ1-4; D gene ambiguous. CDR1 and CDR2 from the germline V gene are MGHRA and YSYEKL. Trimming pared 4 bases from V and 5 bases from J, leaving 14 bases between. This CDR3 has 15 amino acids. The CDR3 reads CASSPWGGRNEKLFF. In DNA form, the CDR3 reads TGCGCCAGCAGCCCCTGGGGAGGGCGGAATGAAAAACTGTTTTTT.

CDR3 sequence reads: CASNPSPRPSTDTQYF. Here the CDR3 DNA reads TGTGCCAGCAACCCTAGCCCCAGGCCTAGCACAGATACGCAGTATTTT. The V call is TRBV27, the J call TRBJ2-3; perhaps TRBD2 as D (5 bases). The V and J ends lost 7 bases and 0 bases respectively, with 17 bases between them. There are 16 residues in the CDR3. Germline-derived CDR1 and CDR2 are MNHEY and SMNVEV (reference sequence).

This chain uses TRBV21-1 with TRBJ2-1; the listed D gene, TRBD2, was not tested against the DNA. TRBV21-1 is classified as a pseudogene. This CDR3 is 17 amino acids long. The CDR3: CASPFFGTSGSYNEQFF. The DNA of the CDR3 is TGTGCCAGCCCCTTCTTCGGAACTAGCGGATCCTACAATGAGCAGTTCTTC.

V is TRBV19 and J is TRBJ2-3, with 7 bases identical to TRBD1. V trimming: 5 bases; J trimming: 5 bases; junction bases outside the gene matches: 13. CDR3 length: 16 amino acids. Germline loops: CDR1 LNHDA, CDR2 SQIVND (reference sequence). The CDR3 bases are TGTGCCAGTAGTGATCCAGGGGGAGTAAGCGGAGATACGCAGTATTTT. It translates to CASSDPGGVSGDTQYF.

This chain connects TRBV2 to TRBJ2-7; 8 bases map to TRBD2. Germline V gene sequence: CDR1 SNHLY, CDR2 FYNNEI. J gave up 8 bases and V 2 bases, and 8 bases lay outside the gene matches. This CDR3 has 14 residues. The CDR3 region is CASSELAGSSQQYF. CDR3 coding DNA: TGTGCCAGCAGTGAACTAGCGGGTTCGTCGCAGCAGTACTTC.

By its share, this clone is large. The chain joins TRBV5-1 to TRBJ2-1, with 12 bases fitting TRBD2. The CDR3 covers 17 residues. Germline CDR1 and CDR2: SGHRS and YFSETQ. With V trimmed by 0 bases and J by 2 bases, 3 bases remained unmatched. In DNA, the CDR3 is TGCGCCAGCAGCTTGGGGTGGACTAGCGGGACCTACAATGAGCAGTTCTTC. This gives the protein CASSLGWTSGTYNEQFF. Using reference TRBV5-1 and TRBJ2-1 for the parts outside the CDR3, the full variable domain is KAGVTQTPRYLIKTRGQQVTLSCSPISGHRSVSWYQQTPGQGLQFLFEYFSETQRNKGNFPGRFSGRQFSNSRSEMNVSTLELGDSALYLCASSLGWTSGTYNEQFFGPGTRLTVL.

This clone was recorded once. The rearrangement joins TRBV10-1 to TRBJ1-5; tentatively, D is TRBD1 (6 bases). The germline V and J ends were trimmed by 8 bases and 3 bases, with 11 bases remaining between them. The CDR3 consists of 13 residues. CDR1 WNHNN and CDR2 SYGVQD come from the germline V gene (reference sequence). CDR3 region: CASLDSNNQPQHF. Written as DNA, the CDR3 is TGCGCCAGCCTGGACAGCAACAATCAGCCCCAGCATTTT.

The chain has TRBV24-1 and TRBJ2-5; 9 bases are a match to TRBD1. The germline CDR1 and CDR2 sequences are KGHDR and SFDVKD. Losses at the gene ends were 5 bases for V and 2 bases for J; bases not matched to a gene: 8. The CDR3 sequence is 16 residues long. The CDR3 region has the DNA TGTGCCACCAGTGCCCCGGACAGGGGAGGTCAAGAGACCCAGTACTTC. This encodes CATSAPDRGGQETQYF.

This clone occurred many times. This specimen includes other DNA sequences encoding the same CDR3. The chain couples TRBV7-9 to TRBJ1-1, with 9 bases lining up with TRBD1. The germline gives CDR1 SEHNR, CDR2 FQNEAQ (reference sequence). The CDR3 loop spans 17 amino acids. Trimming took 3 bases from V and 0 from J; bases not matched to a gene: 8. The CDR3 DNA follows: TGTGCCAGCAGCTTTTCCGGGACAGGGTCCATGAACACTGAAGCTTTCTTT. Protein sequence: CASSFSGTGSMNTEAFF.